One sample yielded the 4 T cell receptor beta chains listed below, sequenced in a study of blood T cell repertoires in COVID-19. Libraries were prepared by immunoSEQ multiplex PCR; TCRdb keeps only in-frame clonotypes and omits some of them. This sample carries 150,000 or so clones, approximately 81% of them seen once, and the ten largest clones take under 6%. Sequenced: peripheral blood. The receptors derive from a woman aged 50 to 65 with COVID-19, enrolled during active disease.

V and J are TRBV7-2 and TRBJ2-7, with 9 bases identical to TRBD2. Germline V lookup: CDR1 SGHTA, CDR2 FQGNSA. The V segment lost 7 bases and the J segment 1 base; nucleotides outside the gene matches: 8. The CDR3 consists of 15 residues. The CDR3 here is CASIASGGSSYEQYF. The CDR3 nucleotides are TGTGCCAGCATCGCGAGCGGGGGGTCATCCTACGAGCAGTACTTC. Based on the CDR3 plus reference TRBV7-2 and TRBJ2-7, the full variable domain is GAGVSQSPSNKVTEKGKDVELRCDPISGHTALYWYRQSLGQGLEFLIYFQGNSAPDKSGLPSDRFSAERTGGSVSTLTIQRTQQEDSAVYLCASIASGGSSYEQYFGPGTRLTVT.

This clone was counted once. This rearrangement joins TRBV27 to TRBJ1-1; perhaps TRBD1 as D (6 bases). CDR1 is MNHEY, CDR2 SMNVEV, per germline (reference sequence). This CDR3 has 15 amino acids. V lost 3 bases to trimming and J lost 1 base, with 12 bases between them. The DNA of the CDR3 is TGTGCCAGCAGTTTCTCGACACAGGGGAACACTGAAGCTTTCTTT. Encoded protein: CASSFSTQGNTEAFF.

The gene calls are TRBV11-1 and TRBJ2-5, with D perhaps matching TRBD2 (6 bases). Germline assignment: CDR1 SGHAT and CDR2 FQDESV (reference sequence). V was trimmed by 3 bases and J by 4 bases, leaving 18 bases between them. This CDR3 contains 16 residues. The DNA for the CDR3 is TGTGCCAGCAGCTTGGTACCCCCCCGGGGGAGAGAGACCCAGTACTTC. Translation: CASSLVPPRGRETQYF.

V usage is TRBV30 and J usage is TRBJ1-2, with unresolved D. The V end lost 3 bases, the J end lost 1 base, and 12 bases lay between the germline ends. Germline CDR1 reads GTSNPN; CDR2 reads SVGIG (reference sequence). The CDR3 covers 14 residues. The CDR3 region is CAWSAFSSNYGYTF. For the CDR3, the DNA is TGTGCCTGGAGCGCTTTTTCGAGTAACTATGGCTACACCTTC.